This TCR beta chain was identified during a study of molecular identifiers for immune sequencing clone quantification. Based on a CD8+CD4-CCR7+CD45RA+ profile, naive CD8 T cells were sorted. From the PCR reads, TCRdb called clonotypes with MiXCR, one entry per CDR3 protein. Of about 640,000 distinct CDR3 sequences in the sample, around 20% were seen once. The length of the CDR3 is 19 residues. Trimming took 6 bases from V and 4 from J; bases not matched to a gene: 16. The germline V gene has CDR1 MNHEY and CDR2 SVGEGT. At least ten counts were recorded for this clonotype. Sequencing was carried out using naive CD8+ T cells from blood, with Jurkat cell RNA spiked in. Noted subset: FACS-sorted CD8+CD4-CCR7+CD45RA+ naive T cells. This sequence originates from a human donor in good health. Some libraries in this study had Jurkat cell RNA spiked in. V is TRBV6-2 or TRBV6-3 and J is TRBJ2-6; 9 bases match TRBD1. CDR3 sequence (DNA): TGTGCCAGCAGCTTACCACGCTCCGGGACAGGGTTAGGGGCCAACGTCCTGACTTTC. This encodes CASSLPRSGTGLGANVLTF.